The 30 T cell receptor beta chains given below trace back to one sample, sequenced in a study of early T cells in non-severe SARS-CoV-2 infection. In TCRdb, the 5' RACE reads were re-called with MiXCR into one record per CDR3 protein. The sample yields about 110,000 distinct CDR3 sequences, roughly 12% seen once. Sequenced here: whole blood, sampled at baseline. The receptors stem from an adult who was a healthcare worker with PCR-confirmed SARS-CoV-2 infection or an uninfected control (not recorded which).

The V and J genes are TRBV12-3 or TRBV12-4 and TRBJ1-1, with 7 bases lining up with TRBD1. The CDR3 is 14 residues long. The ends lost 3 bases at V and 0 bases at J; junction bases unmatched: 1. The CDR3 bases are TGTGCCAGCAGTTTTAGGGGGCTGAACACTGAAGCTTTCTTT. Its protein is CASSFRGLNTEAFF.

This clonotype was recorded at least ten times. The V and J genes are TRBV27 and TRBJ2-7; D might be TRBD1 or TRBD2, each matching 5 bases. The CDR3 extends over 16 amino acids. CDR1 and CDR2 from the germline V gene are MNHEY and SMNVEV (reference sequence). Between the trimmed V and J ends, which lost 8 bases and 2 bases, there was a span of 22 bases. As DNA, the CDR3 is TGTGCCAGCTCCCCGTCTACCGGGACCCTCGCCTACGAGCAGTACTTC. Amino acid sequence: CASSPSTGTLAYEQYF.

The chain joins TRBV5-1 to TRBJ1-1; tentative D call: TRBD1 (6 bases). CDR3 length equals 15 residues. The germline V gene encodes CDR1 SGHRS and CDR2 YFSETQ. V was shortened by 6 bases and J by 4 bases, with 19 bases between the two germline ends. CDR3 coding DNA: TGCGCCAGCACCATTGGGCAGGGGCTGGGCACTGAAGCTTTCTTT. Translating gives CASTIGQGLGTEAFF.

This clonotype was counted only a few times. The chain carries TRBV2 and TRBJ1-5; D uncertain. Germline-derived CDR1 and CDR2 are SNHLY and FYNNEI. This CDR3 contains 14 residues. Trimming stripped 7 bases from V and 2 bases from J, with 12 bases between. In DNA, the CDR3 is TGTGCCAGCAACATGGGTGGAGGCAATCAGCCCCAGCATTTT. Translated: CASNMGGGNQPQHF.

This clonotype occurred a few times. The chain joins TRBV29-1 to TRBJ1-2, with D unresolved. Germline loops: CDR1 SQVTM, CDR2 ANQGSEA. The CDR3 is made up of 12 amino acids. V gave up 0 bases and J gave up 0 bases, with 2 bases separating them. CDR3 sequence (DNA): TGCAGCGTTGAAGATGCTAACTATGGCTACACCTTC. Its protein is CSVEDANYGYTF.

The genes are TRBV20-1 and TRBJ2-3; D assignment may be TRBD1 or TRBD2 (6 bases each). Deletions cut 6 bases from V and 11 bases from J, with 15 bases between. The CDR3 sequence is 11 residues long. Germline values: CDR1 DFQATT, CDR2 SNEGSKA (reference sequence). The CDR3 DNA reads TGCAGTGCCCGATCGGGGGCCGGGCAGTATTTT. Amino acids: CSARSGAGQYF.

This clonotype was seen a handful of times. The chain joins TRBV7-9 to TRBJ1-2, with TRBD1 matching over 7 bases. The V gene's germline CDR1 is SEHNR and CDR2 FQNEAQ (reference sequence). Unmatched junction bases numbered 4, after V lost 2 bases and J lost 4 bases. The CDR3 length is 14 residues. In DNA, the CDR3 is TGTGCCAGCAGCTTATACAGGGGCCCCTATGGCTACACCTTC. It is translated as CASSLYRGPYGYTF. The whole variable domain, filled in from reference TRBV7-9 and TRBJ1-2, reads DTGVSQNPRHKITKRGQNVTFRCDPISEHNRLYWYRQTLGQGPEFLTYFQNEAQLEKSRLLSDRFSAERPKGSFSTLEIQRTEQGDSAMYLCASSLYRGPYGYTFGSGTRLTVV.

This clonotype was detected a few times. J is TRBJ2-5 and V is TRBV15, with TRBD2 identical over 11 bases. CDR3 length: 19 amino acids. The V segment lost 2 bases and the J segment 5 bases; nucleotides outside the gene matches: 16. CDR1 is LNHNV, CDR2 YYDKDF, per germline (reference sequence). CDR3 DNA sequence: TGTGCCACCAGCAGAACAACCGGGACTAGCGGCCTTCCCGGGGAGACCCAGTACTTC. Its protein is CATSRTTGTSGLPGETQYF.

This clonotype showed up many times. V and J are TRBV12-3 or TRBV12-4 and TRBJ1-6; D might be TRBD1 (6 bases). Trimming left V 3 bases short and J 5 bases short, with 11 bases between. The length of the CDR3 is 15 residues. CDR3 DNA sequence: TGTGCCAGCAGTTTGCAGGGGCCGGATAATTCACCCCTCCACTTT. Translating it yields CASSLQGPDNSPLHF.

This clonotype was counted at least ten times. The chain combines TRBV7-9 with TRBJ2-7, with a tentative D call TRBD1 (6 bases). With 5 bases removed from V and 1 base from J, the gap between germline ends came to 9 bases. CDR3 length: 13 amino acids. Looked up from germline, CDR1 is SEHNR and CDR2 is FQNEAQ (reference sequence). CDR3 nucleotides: TGTGCCAGCAGCCCAGGACAGTCCTACGAGCAGTACTTC. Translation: CASSPGQSYEQYF.

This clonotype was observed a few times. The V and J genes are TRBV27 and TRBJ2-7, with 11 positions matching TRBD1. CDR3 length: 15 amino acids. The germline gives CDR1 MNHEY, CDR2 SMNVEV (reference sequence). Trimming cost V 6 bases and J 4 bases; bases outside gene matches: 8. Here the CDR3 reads CASRRTGGFLYEQYF. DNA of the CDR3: TGTGCCAGCAGGCGGACAGGGGGCTTTCTTTACGAGCAGTACTTC.

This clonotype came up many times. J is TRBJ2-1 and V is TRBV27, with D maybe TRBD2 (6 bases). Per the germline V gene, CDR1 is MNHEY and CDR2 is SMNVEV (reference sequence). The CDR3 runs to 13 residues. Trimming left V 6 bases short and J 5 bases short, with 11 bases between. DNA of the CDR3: TGTGCCAGCAGGCGGGGCGTACACAATGAGCAGTTCTTC. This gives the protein CASRRGVHNEQFF.

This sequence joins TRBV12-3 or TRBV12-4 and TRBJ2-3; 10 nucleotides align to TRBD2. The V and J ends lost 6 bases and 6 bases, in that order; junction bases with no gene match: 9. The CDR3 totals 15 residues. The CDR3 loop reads CASSVAGGSEDTQYF. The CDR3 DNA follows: TGTGCCAGCAGCGTAGCGGGGGGTTCGGAGGATACGCAGTATTTT.

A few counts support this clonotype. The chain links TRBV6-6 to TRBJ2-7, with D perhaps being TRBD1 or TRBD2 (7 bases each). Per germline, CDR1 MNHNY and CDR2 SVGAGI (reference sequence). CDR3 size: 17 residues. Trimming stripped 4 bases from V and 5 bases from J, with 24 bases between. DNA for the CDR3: TGTGCCAGCAGTTTCTCACCTAACAGGGGAGGGGGCCACGAGCAGTACTTC. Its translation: CASSFSPNRGGGHEQYF.

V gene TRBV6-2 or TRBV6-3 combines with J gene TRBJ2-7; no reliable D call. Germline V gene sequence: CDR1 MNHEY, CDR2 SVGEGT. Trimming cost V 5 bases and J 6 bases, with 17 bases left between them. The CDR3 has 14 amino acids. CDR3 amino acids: CASSKGFGKGEQYF. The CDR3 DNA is TGTGCCAGCAGTAAGGGCTTCGGTAAAGGCGAGCAGTACTTC.

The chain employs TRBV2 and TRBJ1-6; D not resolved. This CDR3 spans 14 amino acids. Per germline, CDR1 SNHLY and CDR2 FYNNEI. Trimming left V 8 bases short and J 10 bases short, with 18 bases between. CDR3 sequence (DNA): TGTGCCAGCTTTCAAAGGAGGGTCGGATCACCCCTCCACTTT. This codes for CASFQRRVGSPLHF.

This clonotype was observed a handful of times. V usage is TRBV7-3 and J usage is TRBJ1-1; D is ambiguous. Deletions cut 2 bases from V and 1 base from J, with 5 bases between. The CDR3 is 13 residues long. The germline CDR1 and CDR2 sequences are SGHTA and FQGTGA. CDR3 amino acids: CASSLHQNTEAFF. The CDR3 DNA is TGTGCCAGCAGCTTACACCAGAACACTGAAGCTTTCTTT.

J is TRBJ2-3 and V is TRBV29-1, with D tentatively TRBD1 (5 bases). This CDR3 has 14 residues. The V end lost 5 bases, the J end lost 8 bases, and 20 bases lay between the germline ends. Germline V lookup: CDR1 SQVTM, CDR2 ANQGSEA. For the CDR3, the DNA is TGCAGCGTTCCCTACAGGTCCTTTCGTTCTACGCAGTATTTT. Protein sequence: CSVPYRSFRSTQYF.

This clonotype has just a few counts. CDR3 amino acids: CASSFGRRGNTGELFF. Written as DNA, the CDR3 is TGTGCCAGCAGCTTTGGACGACGGGGAAACACCGGGGAGCTGTTTTTT. The chain couples TRBV11-2 to TRBJ2-2; D is possibly TRBD2 (5 bases). Between the trimmed V and J ends, which lost 3 bases and 2 bases, there was a span of 13 bases. Germline V gene sequence: CDR1 SGHAT, CDR2 FQNNGV. CDR3 length: 16 residues.

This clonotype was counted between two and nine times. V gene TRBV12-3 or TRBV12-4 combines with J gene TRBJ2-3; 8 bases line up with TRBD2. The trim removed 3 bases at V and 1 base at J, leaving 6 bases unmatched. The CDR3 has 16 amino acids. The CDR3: CASSFVAGGGTDTQYF. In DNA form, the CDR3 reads TGTGCCAGCAGTTTTGTGGCGGGGGGAGGCACAGATACGCAGTATTTT.

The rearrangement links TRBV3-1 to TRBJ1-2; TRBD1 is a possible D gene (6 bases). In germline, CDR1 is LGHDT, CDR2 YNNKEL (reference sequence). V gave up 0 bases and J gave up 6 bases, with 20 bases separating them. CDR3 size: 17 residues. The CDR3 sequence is CASSQDIWGAGSDGYTF. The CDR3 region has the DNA TGTGCCAGCAGCCAAGATATTTGGGGGGCCGGTTCGGATGGCTACACCTTC.

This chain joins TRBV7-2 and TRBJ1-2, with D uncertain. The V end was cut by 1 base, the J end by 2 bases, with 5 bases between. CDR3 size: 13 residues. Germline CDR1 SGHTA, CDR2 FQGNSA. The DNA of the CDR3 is TGTGCCAGCAGCTTAGACAACAACTATGGCTACACCTTC. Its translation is CASSLDNNYGYTF.

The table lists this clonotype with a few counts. The CDR3 DNA reads TGCAGTGCCCCGGGACAGACGGCCTACAATGAGCAGTTCTTC. Translated: CSAPGQTAYNEQFF. The chain is built from TRBV20-1 and TRBJ2-1, with 7 bases that match TRBD1. V lost 6 bases and J lost 2; bases outside the gene matches: 7. The CDR3 runs 14 residues. Germline loops: CDR1 DFQATT, CDR2 SNEGSKA (reference sequence).

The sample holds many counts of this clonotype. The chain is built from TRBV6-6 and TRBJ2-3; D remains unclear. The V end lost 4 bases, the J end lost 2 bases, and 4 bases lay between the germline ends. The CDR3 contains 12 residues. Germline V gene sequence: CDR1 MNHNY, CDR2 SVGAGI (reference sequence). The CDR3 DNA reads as TGTGCCAGCAGTTTACACACAGATACGCAGTATTTT. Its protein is CASSLHTDTQYF.

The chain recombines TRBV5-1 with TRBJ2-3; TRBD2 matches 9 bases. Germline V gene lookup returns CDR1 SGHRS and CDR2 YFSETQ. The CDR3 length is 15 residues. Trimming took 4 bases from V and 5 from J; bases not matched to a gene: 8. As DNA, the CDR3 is TGCGCCAGCAGCCCGCCTAGCGGGACCGTAGATACGCAGTATTTT. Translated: CASSPPSGTVDTQYF.

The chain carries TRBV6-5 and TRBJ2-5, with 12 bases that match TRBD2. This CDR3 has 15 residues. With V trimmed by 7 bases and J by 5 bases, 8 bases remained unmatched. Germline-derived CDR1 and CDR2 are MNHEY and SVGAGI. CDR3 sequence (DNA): TGTGCCAGCAACCTGCTAGCGGGGGGGCACGAGACCCAGTACTTC. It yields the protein CASNLLAGGHETQYF.

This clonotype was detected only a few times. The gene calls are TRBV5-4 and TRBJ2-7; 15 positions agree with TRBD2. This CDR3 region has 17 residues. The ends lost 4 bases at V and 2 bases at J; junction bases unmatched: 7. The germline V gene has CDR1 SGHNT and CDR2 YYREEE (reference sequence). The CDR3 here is CASSPGTSGRIPYEQYF. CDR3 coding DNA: TGTGCCAGCAGCCCCGGGACTAGCGGGAGGATTCCCTACGAGCAGTACTTC.

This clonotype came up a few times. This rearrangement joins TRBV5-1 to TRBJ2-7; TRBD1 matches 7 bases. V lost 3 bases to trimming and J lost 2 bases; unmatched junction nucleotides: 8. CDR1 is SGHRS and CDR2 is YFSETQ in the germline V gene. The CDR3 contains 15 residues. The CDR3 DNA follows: TGCGCCAGCAGCTCAGCTTACAGGGGACCCTACGAGCAGTACTTC. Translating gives CASSSAYRGPYEQYF.

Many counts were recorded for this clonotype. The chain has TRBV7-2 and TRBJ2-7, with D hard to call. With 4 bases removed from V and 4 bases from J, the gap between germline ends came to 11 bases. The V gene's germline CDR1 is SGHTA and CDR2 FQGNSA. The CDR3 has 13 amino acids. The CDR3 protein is CASSSGPWYEQYF. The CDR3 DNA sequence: TGTGCCAGCAGCTCCGGACCGTGGTACGAGCAGTACTTC.

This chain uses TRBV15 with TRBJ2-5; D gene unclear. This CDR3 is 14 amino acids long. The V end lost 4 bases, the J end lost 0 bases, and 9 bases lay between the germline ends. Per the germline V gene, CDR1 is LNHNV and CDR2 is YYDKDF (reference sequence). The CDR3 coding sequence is TGTGCCACCAGCATCTTCGGGTACCAAGAGACCCAGTACTTC. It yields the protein CATSIFGYQETQYF.